Listed here are 25 T cell receptor beta chains from one sample, sequenced in a study of blood T cell repertoires in COVID-19. Sequencing was performed with immunoSEQ multiplex PCR; in TCRdb, only in-frame clones are kept and a portion is missing. Of about 200,000 clones in the sample, around 83% were seen once. The specimen sequenced was peripheral blood. The receptors stem from a woman in her seventies with COVID-19, enrolled during active disease.

This chain links TRBV19 with TRBJ2-3; D possibly corresponds to TRBD2 (5 bases). The V end was cut by 0 bases, the J end by 1 base, with 11 bases between. Germline CDR1 is LNHDA and CDR2 is SQIVND (reference sequence). This CDR3 has 16 residues. The DNA of the CDR3 is TGTGCCAGTAGTATAGAACGCCCCGGGGGCACAGATACGCAGTATTTT. Encoded protein: CASSIERPGGTDTQYF.

The genes are TRBV28 and TRBJ2-3; 10 positions match TRBD2. With V trimmed by 7 bases and J by 6 bases, 7 bases remained unmatched. Germline V gives CDR1 MDHEN, CDR2 SYDVKM. This CDR3 has 14 residues. This CDR3 is CASTLAGVVDTQYF. CDR3 nucleotides: TGTGCCAGCACCCTAGCGGGAGTTGTGGATACGCAGTATTTT.

The chain combines TRBV9 with TRBJ2-1; D is possibly TRBD2 (6 bases). Germline V gene sequence: CDR1 SGDLS, CDR2 YYNGEE. Trimming cost V 5 bases and J 2 bases, with 11 bases left between them. CDR3 size: 14 residues. CDR3 DNA: TGTGCCAGCAGTAGGCGGGACCCCTACAATGAGCAGTTCTTC. It is translated as CASSRRDPYNEQFF.

This chain uses TRBV19 with TRBJ2-7; the D is unclear. Germline V gene data show CDR1 as LNHDA and CDR2 as SQIVND (reference sequence). V was shortened by 3 bases and J by 2 bases, with 8 bases between the two germline ends. This CDR3 is built from 13 residues. The DNA for the CDR3 is TGTGCCAGTAGTATGTATCAGACCTACGAGCAGTACTTC. Translation gives CASSMYQTYEQYF. Full variable domain (remainder filled in from reference TRBV19 and TRBJ2-7): DGGITQSPKYLFRKEGQNVTLSCEQNLNHDAMYWYRQDPGQGLRLIYYSQIVNDFQKGDIAEGYSVSREKKESFPLTVTSAQKNPTAFYLCASSMYQTYEQYFGPGTRLTVT.

The V and J genes are TRBV9 and TRBJ2-7; TRBD1 aligns across 10 bases. This CDR3 has 15 residues. V trimming: 3 bases; J trimming: 3 bases; junction bases outside the gene matches: 6. The germline V gene encodes CDR1 SGDLS and CDR2 YYNGEE. This chain's CDR3 is CASSARGQGDYEQYF. CDR3 nucleotide sequence: TGTGCCAGCAGCGCAAGAGGACAGGGGGACTACGAGCAGTACTTC.

The chain employs TRBV29-1 and TRBJ1-2, with D maybe TRBD1 (6 bases). CDR1 is SQVTM, CDR2 ANQGSEA, per germline. The CDR3 consists of 13 residues. Trimming stripped 5 bases from V and 3 bases from J, with 13 bases between. CDR3 sequence: CSVTDSNYYGYTF. The CDR3 region has the DNA TGCAGCGTTACGGACAGTAACTACTATGGCTACACCTTC.

CDR3 DNA sequence: TGTGCCAGCAGCAGGACTAGCGTTCGGCAAGAGACCCAGTACTTC. It specifies CASSRTSVRQETQYF. V is TRBV7-6 and J is TRBJ2-5; TRBD2 aligns across 9 bases. This CDR3 contains 15 residues. Germline trimming cut 5 bases from V and 2 bases from J; bases unmatched to any gene: 6. The V gene's germline CDR1 is SGHVS and CDR2 FNYEAQ.

The rearrangement joins TRBV20-1 to TRBJ2-3; no clear D. The V gene's germline CDR1 is DFQATT and CDR2 SNEGSKA (reference sequence). The CDR3 covers 14 residues. V lost 3 bases, J lost 0 bases, and 10 bases lay in between. CDR3 DNA sequence: TGCAGTGCTAGTGCCTTGCGCAGCACAGATACGCAGTATTTT. Residues: CSASALRSTDTQYF.

The chain recombines TRBV3-1 (or the pseudogene TRBV3-2) with TRBJ2-4; the match to TRBD1 covers 9 bases. CDR1 and CDR2 (germline): LGHDT, YNNKEL (reference sequence). CDR3 length: 14 amino acids. J gave up 6 bases and V 2 bases, and 2 bases lay outside the gene matches. CDR3 in DNA: TGTGCCAGCAGCCAACCGGGACAGGGAAACATTCAGTACTTC. Its translation: CASSQPGQGNIQYF.

The rearrangement uses TRBV28 and TRBJ1-1; TRBD1 agrees at 8 bases. The CDR3 runs 17 residues. CDR1 MDHEN and CDR2 SYDVKM come from the germline V gene. V was clipped by 4 bases and J by 0 bases; unmatched bases: 10. The DNA for the CDR3 is TGTGCCAGCAGTTCCCGCGACAGGGGACCCCTGAACACTGAAGCTTTCTTT. Encoded protein: CASSSRDRGPLNTEAFF. The whole variable domain, remainder taken from reference TRBV28 and TRBJ1-1, is DVKVTQSSRYLVKRTGEKVFLECVQDMDHENMFWYRQDPGLGLRLIYFSYDVKMKEKGDIPEGYSVSREKKERFSLILESASTNQTSMYLCASSSRDRGPLNTEAFFGQGTRLTVV.

This clone was detected only once. The V gene is TRBV6-5, the J gene TRBJ1-1, with TRBD1 as a possible D gene (6 bases). CDR3 length equals 13 residues. In germline, CDR1 is MNHEY, CDR2 SVGAGI. V lost 6 bases and J 4 bases, leaving 12 bases between the germline ends. CDR3 sequence: CASSQTGITEAFF. CDR3 nucleotides: TGTGCCAGCAGCCAAACAGGGATCACTGAAGCTTTCTTT.

The genes are TRBV14 and TRBJ1-2, with D possibly being TRBD1 (6 bases). The CDR3 loop spans 14 amino acids. V lost 5 bases to trimming and J lost 4 bases, with 14 bases between them. Germline values: CDR1 SGHDN, CDR2 FVKESK. The CDR3 nucleotides read TGTGCCAGCAGCGCCCAACAGGGTAGCTATGGCTACACCTTC. This codes for CASSAQQGSYGYTF.

CDR3 sequence reads: CASSSGGIEETQYF. In DNA form, the CDR3 reads TGTGCCAGCAGCTCGGGAGGCATCGAAGAGACCCAGTACTTC. This sequence joins TRBV7-6 and TRBJ2-5; 7 bases align to TRBD2. The CDR3 totals 14 residues. Looked up from germline, CDR1 is SGHVS and CDR2 is FNYEAQ. V shed 4 bases, J shed 3 bases, and the junction held 5 bases outside the gene matches. Full variable domain (outside the CDR3, taken from reference TRBV7-6 and TRBJ2-5): GAGVSQSPRYKVTKRGQDVALRCDPISGHVSLYWYRQALGQGPEFLTYFNYEAQQDKSGLPNDRFSAERPEGSISTLTIQRTEQRDSAMYRCASSSGGIEETQYFGPGTRLLVL.

The chain has TRBV10-3 and TRBJ1-1, with a tentative D call TRBD1 (5 bases). CDR3 size: 16 residues. CDR1 ENHRY and CDR2 SYGVKD come from the germline V gene. Trimming stripped 2 bases from V and 5 bases from J, with 18 bases between. The CDR3 DNA reads TGTGCCATCAGTGAGAATCTTGGGCAGGGTAAAACTGAAGCTTTCTTT. Translated: CAISENLGQGKTEAFF.

The chain recombines TRBV7-9 with TRBJ1-1; D ambiguous. CDR3 length: 12 amino acids. Trimming cost V 1 base and J 6 bases, with 6 bases left between them. In germline, CDR1 is SEHNR, CDR2 FQNEAQ (reference sequence). CDR3 in DNA: TGTGCCAGCAGCTTAGACATGGCTGAAGCTTTCTTT. It codes for CASSLDMAEAFF.

The chain joins TRBV7-2 to TRBJ2-1; no clear D. The CDR3 runs 14 residues. Trimming shortened V by 8 bases and J by 2 bases, and 13 bases separated the two germline ends. Germline V gene data show CDR1 as SGHTA and CDR2 as FQGNSA. CDR3 residues: CASDSTGTYNEQFF. The CDR3, as DNA: TGTGCCAGCGACTCGACGGGTACCTACAATGAGCAGTTCTTC.

V and J are TRBV18 and TRBJ2-4; 10 bases align to TRBD1. The CDR3 loop spans 16 amino acids. CDR1 is KGHSH and CDR2 is LQKENI in the germline V gene. V gave up 5 bases and J gave up 2 bases; unmatched junction bases: 6. The CDR3 region has the DNA TGTGCCAGCTCAGCGACAGGGGGCGCGACCAAAAACATTCAGTACTTC. Encoded protein: CASSATGGATKNIQYF.

The genes are TRBV5-6 and TRBJ2-2, with TRBD2 as a possible D gene (5 bases). The V end was cut by 0 bases, the J end by 5 bases, with 8 bases between. The CDR3 consists of 14 residues. CDR1 is SGHDT, CDR2 YYEEEE, per germline. CDR3 protein: CASSLAPGTGELFF. The CDR3, as DNA: TGTGCCAGCAGCTTGGCCCCGGGGACCGGGGAGCTGTTTTTT.

The chain carries TRBV5-4 and TRBJ2-7; D not resolved. V was trimmed by 1 base and J by 5 bases, leaving 13 bases between them. The germline gives CDR1 SGHNT, CDR2 YYREEE (reference sequence). The CDR3 has 14 amino acids. CDR3 in amino acids: CASSLRGFMNEQYF. The CDR3 DNA follows: TGTGCCAGCAGCTTGAGAGGATTCATGAACGAGCAGTACTTC. The full variable domain, in which reference TRBV5-4 and TRBJ2-7 provide the parts outside the CDR3, is ETGVTQSPTHLIKTRGQQVTLRCSSQSGHNTVSWYQQALGQGPQFIFQYYREEENGRGNFPPRFSGLQFPNYSSELNVNALELDDSALYLCASSLRGFMNEQYFGPGTRLTVT.

The rearrangement joins TRBV5-6 to TRBJ2-5; 12 bases line up with TRBD1. This CDR3 is 16 amino acids long. The junction had 3 bases not matched to a gene; V was cut back by 0 bases and J by 3 bases. Per the germline V gene, CDR1 is SGHDT and CDR2 is YYEEEE. For the CDR3, the DNA is TGTGCCAGCAGCTTGGAGGGGACAGGGGGCGAAGAGACCCAGTACTTC. Its translation is CASSLEGTGGEETQYF.

J is TRBJ1-1 and V is TRBV19; possible D gene TRBD1, 5 bases. The CDR3 loop spans 16 amino acids. The germline V gene has CDR1 LNHDA and CDR2 SQIVND (reference sequence). Trimming removed 6 bases at V and 1 base at J, with 18 bases between. CDR3 region: CASRSGALQGNTEAFF. The CDR3 DNA reads as TGTGCCAGTAGATCAGGTGCTCTCCAGGGGAACACTGAAGCTTTCTTT.

The chain employs TRBV6-5 and TRBJ1-1; the D gene is possibly TRBD1 (5 bases). CDR3 length equals 14 residues. Trimming stripped 6 bases from V and 3 bases from J, with 14 bases between. Germline lookup yields CDR1 MNHEY and CDR2 SVGAGI. CDR3 bases: TGTGCCAGCAGCTACGGGGGGATGGACACTGAAGCTTTCTTT. Translated: CASSYGGMDTEAFF.

The chain has TRBV5-1 and TRBJ1-4, with D possibly matching TRBD1 (5 bases). This CDR3 comprises 15 residues. Trimming took off 0 bases at V and 8 bases at J, with 14 bases between the two ends. Germline CDR1 SGHRS, CDR2 YFSETQ. CDR3 in DNA: TGCGCCAGCAGCTTGGATAGGGGTCGGCGAGAAAAACTGTTTTTT. Translating gives CASSLDRGRREKLFF.

V is TRBV2 and J is TRBJ2-2, with D tentatively TRBD2 (6 bases). CDR1 and CDR2 from the germline V gene are SNHLY and FYNNEI. The V gene lost 3 bases and the J gene lost 6 bases, with 14 bases spanning the gap. This CDR3 is built from 15 residues. CDR3 loop: CASSDSWLASGELFF. For the CDR3, the DNA is TGTGCCAGCAGTGACAGTTGGCTAGCGTCCGGGGAGCTGTTTTTT.

The J gene is TRBJ1-1, the V gene TRBV12-3 or TRBV12-4; D gene unclear. The CDR3 is 11 amino acids. The V gene lost 3 bases and the J gene lost 7 bases, with 6 bases spanning the gap. The CDR3 DNA is TGTGCCAGCAGTTTGGGCAGTGAAGCTTTCTTT. It codes for CASSLGSEAFF.